This T cell receptor beta chain was observed in a study of tumor and adjacent non-tumor tissue in lung cancer (dated by TCRdb to the late 2010s). Regarding the study in general: The cohort included about a dozen adenocarcinoma, 2 squamous cell carcinoma and 1 small cell lung cancer patients. Ages among the roughly 15 patients ranged from about 31 to 76 years, there were approximately 10 men and 5 women, and disease was at TNM stage I to III. Sequencing produced 100 million to 150 million productive TCRbeta reads in total, an average of approximately 4 million reads per sample. Using bulk TCRbeta repertoires from 15 lung cancer patients, the study set lung tumor tissue side by side with matched distant non-tumor lung tissue. TCRbeta CDR3 sequencing was performed on 25 to 30 paired specimens, with one tumor sample and one normal lung sample collected per patient.

Measured from the cysteine to the phenylalanine, the CDR3 is 15 residues long. Only the CDR3 DNA stays, 45 bases, in frame from base 1. CDR1 and CDR2, per the germline V gene (reference sequence), are SGHAT and FQDESV. Here V drops 8 bases and J drops 1 base, and the junction holds 7 bases not matched to any gene. Library preparation used multiplex PCR. Sequencing was carried out with an Illumina HiSeq 2500. TCRbeta libraries were constructed through three rounds of nested PCR with primers (Table S4) according to protocols modified from ARM-PCR. Before sequencing, PCR products in the 200-500 bp range were cut out of the gel and cleaned up using the QIAquick gel extraction kit. From the authors' description of their analysis: Reads were cleaned using Trimmomatic, were merged into complete CDR3 sequences using FLASH, and were assigned to V(D)J germline segments using MiTCR. Clonal diversity was calculated as the inverse Simpson's index using VDJtools. Productive reads were defined as in-frame sequences without a premature stop codon. TCRdb itself trimmed the public reads at Q25 with fastp, ran MiXCR and retained productive beta chains. Rows matching on CDR3 protein sequence are summarized as one entry with the most common DNA and genes. These V and J calls are TCRdb output, not the study's own analysis. Here the sample has some 100,000 distinct CDR3 sequences; 50% to 70% occur a single time. 15% to 20% of the sample belongs to the ten largest clones.

On the study overall, not on this receptor specifically: The top 100 clones made up a significantly larger cumulative share of the repertoire in normal lung than in tumor tissue. Only 15 or so patients were included in the cohort, and the need for larger samples and more detailed clinical data was noted by the authors. Significantly higher TCR diversity was found in younger patients, and higher tumor TCR diversity was associated with shorter overall and disease-free survival. Tumor tissue showed significantly higher TCR diversity (inverse Simpson) than normal lung tissue, at about 410 vs 180 (P = 0.0075, Mann-Whitney U test). Neither the sequencing platform nor unique molecular identifiers are named or mentioned anywhere in the methods. Peripheral blood was not sequenced, so blood TCRbeta repertoires in these lung cancer patients were not examined.

A few counts support this clonotype. Its cognate antigen has yet to be identified. There are no base qualities to consult, and no much larger clone falls within one base. Bulk unsorted tissue served as the source for RNA extraction, and RNA quality was assessed using a NanoDrop ND-1000 and an Agilent 2100. Distant non-tumor tissue taken more than 3 cm from the tumor edge was used as the normal lung sample. Donors were newly diagnosed lung cancer patients admitted for thoracic surgery in China between August and November 2014, without prior chemotherapy. The study excluded patients who had received radiotherapy or chemotherapy before or who had another cancer at the same time. Surgical tissue pieces of about 1-2.3 cm3 were preserved in RNAlater solution and stored at -80 °C until use.

The rearranged chain carries TRBV11-1 and TRBJ2-3; TRBD2 agrees with 9 junctional bases. Material: distant non-tumor lung tissue. The TCR was taken from a man younger than 45 with non-small cell lung cancer. CDR3 loop: CASGSRTSGTDTQYF. The sequenced DNA is TGTGCCAGCGGCTCAAGGACTAGCGGCACAGATACGCAGTATTTT.